This T cell receptor (beta chain) stems from a study of healthy donors' naive CD4 and CD8 T cells. This CDR3 is built from 13 residues. Trimming stripped 5 bases from V and 0 bases from J, with 8 bases between. The germline CDR1 and CDR2 sequences are LNHNV and YYDKDF (reference sequence). Each TCR library used 450 to 600 ng of total RNA and a linear amplification protocol. Each CDR3 protein gets one entry after TCRdb re-called the reads with MiXCR. The sample yields approximately 180,000 distinct CDR3 sequences, about 74% seen once. The TCR sequence derives from a pool of human donors in good health; the sample pools cells from several healthy donors. V is TRBV15 and J is TRBJ2-7; D possibly corresponds to TRBD1 (5 bases). The material sequenced was naive CD4+ and CD8+ T cells sorted from blood, pooled from several donors. In DNA, the CDR3 is TGTGCCACCAGCTCAGGGTACTCCTACGAGCAGTACTTC. Its translation: CATSSGYSYEQYF.